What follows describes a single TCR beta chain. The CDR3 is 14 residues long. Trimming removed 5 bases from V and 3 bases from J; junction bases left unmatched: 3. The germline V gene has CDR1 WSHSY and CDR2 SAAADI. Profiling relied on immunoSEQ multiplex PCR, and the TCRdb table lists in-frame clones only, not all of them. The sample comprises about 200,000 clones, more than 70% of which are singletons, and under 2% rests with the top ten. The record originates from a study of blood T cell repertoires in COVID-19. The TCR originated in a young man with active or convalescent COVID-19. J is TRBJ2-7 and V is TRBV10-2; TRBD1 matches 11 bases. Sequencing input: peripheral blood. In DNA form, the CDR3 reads TGCGCCAGCAGTCGGGACAGGGGGAACTACGAGCAGTACTTC. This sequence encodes CASSRDRGNYEQYF.